This TCR beta chain was recovered during a study of T-cell reconstitution after alpha-beta-depleted transplantation in children. Regarding the study as a whole: Several hundred expanded graft clones reportedly supplied alpha-beta T cells about two months after transplant. T-cell counts and diversity were attributed mostly to newly produced T cells one year after transplant. Surviving recipient T cells and thymic progenitors accounted for the high day-60 TCRbeta diversity observed in some patients.

Turning to this clonotype: As yet, its antigen is unknown.

Unique molecular identifiers were used in preparing the TCRbeta library. TCRdb redid the calling of the PCR reads with MiXCR, one entry per CDR3 protein. The table records 100,000 or so distinct CDR3 sequences, 23% of them present only once. V lost 3 bases and J lost 0; bases outside the gene matches: 5. Germline V gives CDR1 SGHRS, CDR2 YFSETQ. The CDR3 is made up of 16 amino acids. The sample consisted of PBMCs, taken before TCRalphabeta/CD19-depleted stem cell transplant. This clonotype was sampled from a boy younger than 10 with acute lymphoblastic leukemia, due to receive a stem cell transplant. This chain joins TRBV5-1 and TRBJ2-2; TRBD1 matches 7 bases. The CDR3 coding sequence is TGCGCCAGCAGCTCAACCGGGACAGCGAACACCGGGGAGCTGTTTTTT. This translates into CASSSTGTANTGELFF.